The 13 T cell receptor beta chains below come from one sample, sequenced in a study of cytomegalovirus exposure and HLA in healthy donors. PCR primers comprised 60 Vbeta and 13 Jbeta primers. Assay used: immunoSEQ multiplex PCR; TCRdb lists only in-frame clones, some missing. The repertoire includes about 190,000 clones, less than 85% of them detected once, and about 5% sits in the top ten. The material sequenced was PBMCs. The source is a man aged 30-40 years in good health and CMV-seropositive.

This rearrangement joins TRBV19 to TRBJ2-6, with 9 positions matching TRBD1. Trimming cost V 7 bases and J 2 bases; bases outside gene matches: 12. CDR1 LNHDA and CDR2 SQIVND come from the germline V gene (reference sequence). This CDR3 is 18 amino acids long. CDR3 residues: CASKAGTGFFPGANVLTF. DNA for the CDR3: TGTGCCAGTAAAGCGGGGACAGGGTTCTTTCCTGGGGCCAACGTCCTGACTTTC. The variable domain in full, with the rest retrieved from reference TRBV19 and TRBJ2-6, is DGGITQSPKYLFRKEGQNVTLSCEQNLNHDAMYWYRQDPGQGLRLIYYSQIVNDFQKGDIAEGYSVSREKKESFPLTVTSAQKNPTAFYLCASKAGTGFFPGANVLTFGAGSRLTVL.

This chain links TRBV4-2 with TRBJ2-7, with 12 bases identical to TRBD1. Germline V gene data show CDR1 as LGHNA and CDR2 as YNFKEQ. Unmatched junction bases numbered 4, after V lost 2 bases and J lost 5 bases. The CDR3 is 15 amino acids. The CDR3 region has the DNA TGTGCCAGCAGCCAAACCGGGACAGGGGGCCACGAGCAGTACTTC. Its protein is CASSQTGTGGHEQYF.

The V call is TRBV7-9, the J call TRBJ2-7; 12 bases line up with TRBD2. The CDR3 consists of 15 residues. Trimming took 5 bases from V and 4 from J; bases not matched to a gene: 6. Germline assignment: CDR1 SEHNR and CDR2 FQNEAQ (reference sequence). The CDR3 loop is CASSQNLAGGYEQYF. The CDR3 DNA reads TGTGCCAGCAGCCAAAATCTAGCGGGAGGGTACGAGCAGTACTTC.

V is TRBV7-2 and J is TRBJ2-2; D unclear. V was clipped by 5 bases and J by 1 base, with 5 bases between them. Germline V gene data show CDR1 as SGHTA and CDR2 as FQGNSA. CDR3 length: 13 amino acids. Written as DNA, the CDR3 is TGTGCCAGCAGCCCTTGGAACACCGGGGAGCTGTTTTTT. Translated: CASSPWNTGELFF.

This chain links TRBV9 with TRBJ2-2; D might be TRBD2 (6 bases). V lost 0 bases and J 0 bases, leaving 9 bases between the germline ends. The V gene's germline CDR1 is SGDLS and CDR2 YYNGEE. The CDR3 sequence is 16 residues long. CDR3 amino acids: CASSVGGLPNTGELFF. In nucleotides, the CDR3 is TGTGCCAGCAGCGTAGGCGGACTACCGAACACCGGGGAGCTGTTTTTT.

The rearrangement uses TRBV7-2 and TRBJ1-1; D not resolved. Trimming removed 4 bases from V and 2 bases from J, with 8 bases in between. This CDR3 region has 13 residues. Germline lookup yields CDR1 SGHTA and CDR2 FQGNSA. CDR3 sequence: CASSSNYNTEAFF. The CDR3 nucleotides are TGTGCCAGCAGCTCCAACTATAACACTGAAGCTTTCTTT.

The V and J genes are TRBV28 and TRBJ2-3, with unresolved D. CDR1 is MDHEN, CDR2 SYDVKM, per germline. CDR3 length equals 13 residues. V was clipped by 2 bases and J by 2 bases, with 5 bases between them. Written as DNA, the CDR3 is TGTGCCAGCAGTTTAACAGCCACAGATACGCAGTATTTT. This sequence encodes CASSLTATDTQYF.

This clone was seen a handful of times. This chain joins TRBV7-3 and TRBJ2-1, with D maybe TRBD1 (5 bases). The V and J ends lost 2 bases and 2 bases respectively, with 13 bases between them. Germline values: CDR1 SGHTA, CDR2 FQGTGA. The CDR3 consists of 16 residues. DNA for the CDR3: TGTGCCAGCAGCTTACAGGGCGGATTCACCTACAATGAGCAGTTCTTC. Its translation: CASSLQGGFTYNEQFF.

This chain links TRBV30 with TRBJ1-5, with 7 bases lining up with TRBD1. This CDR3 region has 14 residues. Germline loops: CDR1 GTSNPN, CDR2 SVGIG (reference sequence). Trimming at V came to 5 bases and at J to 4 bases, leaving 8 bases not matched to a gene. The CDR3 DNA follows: TGTGCCTGGGGCTTACAGGGGCAAAATCAGCCCCAGCATTTT. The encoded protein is CAWGLQGQNQPQHF.

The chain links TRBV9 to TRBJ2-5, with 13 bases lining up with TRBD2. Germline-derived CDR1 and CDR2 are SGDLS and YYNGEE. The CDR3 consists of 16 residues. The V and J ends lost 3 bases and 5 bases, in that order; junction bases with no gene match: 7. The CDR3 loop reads CASSGRLAGGGETQYF. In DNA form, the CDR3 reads TGTGCCAGCAGCGGACGACTAGCGGGGGGCGGTGAGACCCAGTACTTC.

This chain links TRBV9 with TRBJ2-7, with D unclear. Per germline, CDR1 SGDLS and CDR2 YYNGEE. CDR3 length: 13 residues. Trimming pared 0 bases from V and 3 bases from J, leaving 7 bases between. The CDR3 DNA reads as TGTGCCAGCAGCGTAGCTCTAGGCTACGAGCAGTACTTC. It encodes CASSVALGYEQYF.

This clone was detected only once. CDR3 residues: CASKSQEGWDQPQHF. The CDR3 DNA sequence: TGTGCCAGTAAGTCTCAGGAGGGTTGGGATCAGCCCCAGCATTTT. This chain joins TRBV19 and TRBJ1-5; D is unclear. The CDR3 length is 15 residues. Germline assignment: CDR1 LNHDA and CDR2 SQIVND (reference sequence). V gave up 7 bases and J gave up 5 bases, with 18 bases separating them.

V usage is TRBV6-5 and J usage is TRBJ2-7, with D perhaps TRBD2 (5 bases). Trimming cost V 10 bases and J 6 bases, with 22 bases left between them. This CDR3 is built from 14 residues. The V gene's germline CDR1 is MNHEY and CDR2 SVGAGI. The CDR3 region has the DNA TGTGCCACAAGACTGGACTCATCGTTACGCGAGCAGTACTTC. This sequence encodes CATRLDSSLREQYF.